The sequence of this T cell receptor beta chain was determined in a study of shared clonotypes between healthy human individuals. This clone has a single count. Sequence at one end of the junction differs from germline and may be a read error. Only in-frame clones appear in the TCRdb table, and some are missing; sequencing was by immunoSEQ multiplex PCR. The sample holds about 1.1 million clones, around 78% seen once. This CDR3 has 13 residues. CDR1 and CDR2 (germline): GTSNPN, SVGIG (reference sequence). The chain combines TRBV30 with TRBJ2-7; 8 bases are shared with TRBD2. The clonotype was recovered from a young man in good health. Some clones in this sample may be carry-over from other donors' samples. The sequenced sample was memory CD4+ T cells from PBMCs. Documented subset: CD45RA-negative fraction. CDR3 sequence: CAWSVRAGEPENF. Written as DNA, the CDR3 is TGTGCCTGGAGTGTGAGAGCGGGAGAGCCCGAGAACTTC.